A selection of T cell receptor beta chains follows, all from one sample in a study of CD8+ T cells in alopecia areata. Some clones are missing from TCRdb's copy, which holds only in-frame ones; the method was immunoSEQ multiplex PCR. This table holds under 15,000 clones, about three fifths found once. Sequenced sample: skin. The source of these receptors is a human donor with alopecia areata. Both conserved end residues are part of each CDR3. The order of the fields is clone size, V gene, D gene, J gene, CDR3 protein, CDR3 DNA. A D gene is named only where the DNA matches it firmly. Part of the rows lack a size; the others show once, few, many or a class for expanded clones.

clone_size: NA; v_call: TRBV7-3; d_call: TRBD1; j_call: TRBJ2-2; cdr3_aa: CASSITGTGGAGELFF; cdr3_nt: TGTGCCAGCAGCATAACCGGGACAGGGGGTGCCGGGGAGCTGTTTTTT
clone_size: once; v_call: TRBV6-1; d_call: NA; j_call: TRBJ1-2; cdr3_aa: CASSELNYGYTF; cdr3_nt: TGTGCCAGCAGTGAGTTAAACTATGGCTACACCTTC
clone_size: NA; v_call: TRBV28; d_call: NA; j_call: TRBJ2-2; cdr3_aa: CASSLWGNTGELFF; cdr3_nt: TGTGCCAGCAGTTTATGGGGAAACACCGGGGAGCTGTTTTTT
clone_size: NA; v_call: TRBV7-9; d_call: NA; j_call: TRBJ2-7; cdr3_aa: CASSGSGTPRGEQYF; cdr3_nt: TGTGCCAGCAGCGGCTCCGGGACCCCTCGGGGCGAGCAGTACTTC
clone_size: NA; v_call: TRBV7-2; d_call: NA; j_call: TRBJ2-5; cdr3_aa: CASSKRGLLEETQYF; cdr3_nt: TGTGCCAGCAGCAAAAGAGGACTTTTAGAAGAGACCCAGTACTTC
clone_size: medium-sized; v_call: TRBV7-9; d_call: TRBD1; j_call: TRBJ1-1; cdr3_aa: CASSFQGVGVTEAFF; cdr3_nt: TGTGCCAGCAGCTTCCAGGGGGTCGGGGTAACTGAAGCTTTCTTT
clone_size: medium-sized; v_call: TRBV7-2; d_call: TRBD2; j_call: TRBJ2-5; cdr3_aa: CASSAAGRTSGALKTQYF; cdr3_nt: TGTGCCAGCAGCGCAGCGGGTAGGACTAGCGGAGCCCTTAAGACCCAGTACTTC
clone_size: NA; v_call: TRBV11-2; d_call: NA; j_call: TRBJ2-5; cdr3_aa: CASSLGRLIGRDQETQYF; cdr3_nt: TGTGCCAGCAGCTTAGGTCGGTTGATAGGACGAGACCAAGAGACCCAGTACTTC
clone_size: NA; v_call: TRBV5-4; d_call: NA; j_call: TRBJ2-3; cdr3_aa: CASSLRTSTDTQYF; cdr3_nt: TGTGCCAGCAGCTTGCGGACAAGCACAGATACGCAGTATTTT
clone_size: NA; v_call: TRBV10-3; d_call: NA; j_call: TRBJ2-7; cdr3_aa: CAISVDTFSYEQYF; cdr3_nt: TGTGCCATCAGTGTCGACACCTTCTCCTACGAGCAGTACTTC
clone_size: NA; v_call: TRBV7-3; d_call: NA; j_call: TRBJ1-2; cdr3_aa: CASSLVAAGHGYTF; cdr3_nt: TGTGCCAGCAGCTTAGTGGCCGCAGGGCATGGCTACACCTTC
clone_size: NA; v_call: TRBV19; d_call: NA; j_call: TRBJ1-1; cdr3_aa: CASSIRGGRTEAFF; cdr3_nt: TGTGCCAGTAGTATAAGGGGTGGAAGAACTGAAGCTTTCTTT
clone_size: once; v_call: TRBV27; d_call: TRBD2; j_call: TRBJ2-1; cdr3_aa: CASSSKLPSSGRSYNKQFF; cdr3_nt: TGTGCCAGCAGTTCCAAACTACCCTCCAGCGGGAGGTCCTACAATAAGCAGTTCTTC
clone_size: NA; v_call: TRBV5-1; d_call: TRBD2; j_call: TRBJ2-1; cdr3_aa: CASSGLAGSSYNEQFF; cdr3_nt: TGCGCCAGCAGCGGCTTAGCGGGGAGCTCCTACAATGAGCAGTTCTTC
clone_size: few; v_call: TRBV4-2; d_call: NA; j_call: TRBJ2-6; cdr3_aa: CASSQPGWTLTRGGANVLTF; cdr3_nt: TGTGCCAGCAGCCAACCGGGGTGGACACTCACCAGGGGAGGGGCCAACGTCCTGACTTTC